The 17 T cell receptor beta chains in this list originate from one sample, sequenced in a study of T cells in localized non-small cell lung cancer. The data were produced by immunoSEQ multiplex PCR, yet TCRdb's version contains in-frame clones alone and is incomplete. The sample includes fewer than 3,000 clones, 30% to 35% of them seen just once. The input for sequencing was lung tumor tissue, taken before any cancer treatment. The source of these receptors is a man aged 35 to 69 with stage II lung adenocarcinoma.

About this clone itself: The junction differs from germline at one of its ends, possibly a read error. This chain links TRBV10-3 with TRBJ1-1, with D unclear. Germline V CDR1 and CDR2: ENHRY, SYGVKD. This CDR3 contains 13 residues. CDR3 sequence: CASLRRLNTEVFF. The DNA of the CDR3 is TGTGCCAGCCTCAGGAGGTTGAACACTGAAGTTTTCTTT.

The V gene is TRBV11-3, the J gene TRBJ1-1; D is unresolved. V lost 4 bases and J 1 base, leaving 10 bases between the germline ends. CDR3 length: 14 amino acids. Per the germline V gene, CDR1 is SGHNT and CDR2 is YENEEA. The CDR3 region is CASSSPAKNTEAFF. The CDR3 nucleotides are TGTGCCAGCAGCTCCCCAGCCAAGAACACTGAAGCTTTCTTT. Filled out from reference TRBV11-3 and TRBJ1-1, the complete variable domain reads EAGVVQSPRYKIIEKKQPVAFWCNPISGHNTLYWYLQNLGQGPELLIRYENEEAVDDSQLPKDRFSAERLKGVDSTLKIQPAELGDSAVYLCASSSPAKNTEAFFGQGTRLTVV.

This clone is judged medium-sized. The chain has TRBV6-1 and TRBJ2-1; 12 bases fit TRBD2. The CDR3 extends over 17 amino acids. Germline CDR1 MNHNS, CDR2 SASEGT. Trimming at V came to 1 base and at J to 4 bases, leaving 5 bases not matched to a gene. The CDR3 protein is CASSEVRTSGDYNEQFF. CDR3 in DNA: TGTGCCAGCAGTGAAGTGAGGACTAGCGGGGATTACAATGAGCAGTTCTTC.

This clone was detected once. The rearrangement joins TRBV19 to TRBJ2-7; D tentatively reads TRBD1 or TRBD2 (5 bases each). The V gene lost 5 bases and the J gene lost 3 bases, with 20 bases spanning the gap. CDR1 is LNHDA, CDR2 SQIVND, per germline (reference sequence). The CDR3 loop spans 16 amino acids. CDR3 DNA sequence: TGTGCCAGTAGTCCCTCCGCGGGCAGGGCCCTCTACGAGCAGTACTTC. Residues: CASSPSAGRALYEQYF.

This chain links TRBV4-1 with TRBJ2-1; unclear D gene. The CDR3 loop spans 14 amino acids. V was clipped by 1 base and J by 3 bases, with 7 bases between them. Germline V lookup: CDR1 MGHRA, CDR2 YSYEKL. CDR3 bases: TGCGCCAGCAGCCAAGGGGTAGGCTACAATGAGCAGTTCTTC. Translating gives CASSQGVGYNEQFF.

This clone was seen only a few times. The gene calls are TRBV22-1 and TRBJ2-7; the DNA was not used to check the table's D call, TRBD2. TRBV22-1 is termed a pseudogene. The CDR3 contains 14 residues. The CDR3 coding sequence is TGTGCCAGCAGTCCTCGGGGGGGCAGCTACGAGCAGTACTTC. It codes for CASSPRGGSYEQYF.

This clone is medium-sized (0.01 to 0.1%) in the sample. J is TRBJ1-1 and V is TRBV6-8; 9 positions agree with TRBD1. Germline-derived CDR1 and CDR2 are MNHGY and SAAAGT. This CDR3 is 15 amino acids long. V lost 10 bases and J lost 5; bases outside the gene matches: 14. CDR3 sequence: CAIIDPGQGLTEAFF. The CDR3 DNA follows: TGTGCCATCATCGACCCGGGACAGGGTCTGACTGAAGCTTTCTTT.

V is TRBV28 and J is TRBJ1-1, with a possible D match to TRBD1 (5 bases). Per germline, CDR1 MDHEN and CDR2 SYDVKM. The length of the CDR3 is 12 residues. The V and J ends lost 4 bases and 4 bases respectively, with 7 bases between them. The CDR3 loop is CASSSGLTEAFF. The CDR3 nucleotides are TGTGCCAGCAGTTCAGGGCTCACTGAAGCTTTCTTT.

The CDR3 nucleotides read TGTGCCAGCCTCCGAATTCAGGGGTCTGTCACAGATACGCAGTATTTT. Its translation is CASLRIQGSVTDTQYF. This chain joins TRBV6-8 and TRBJ2-3, with D perhaps matching TRBD1 (6 bases). The V end lost 8 bases, the J end lost 2 bases, and 20 bases lay between the germline ends. The V gene's germline CDR1 is MNHGY and CDR2 SAAAGT. There are 16 residues in the CDR3.

This clone is judged large. The chain employs TRBV4-1 and TRBJ2-5; D is undetermined. CDR1 is MGHRA, CDR2 YSYEKL, per germline. Trimming left V 0 bases short and J 4 bases short, with 9 bases between. The CDR3 runs to 14 residues. CDR3 sequence reads: CASSQDWAPETQYF. The DNA of the CDR3 is TGCGCCAGCAGCCAAGATTGGGCTCCAGAGACCCAGTACTTC.

This chain uses TRBV9 with TRBJ1-1; D gene unclear. This CDR3 comprises 15 residues. Trimming removed 0 bases at V and 1 base at J, with 10 bases between. Per germline, CDR1 SGDLS and CDR2 YYNGEE. CDR3 in amino acids: CASSVVGQPNTEAFF. In DNA, the CDR3 is TGTGCCAGCAGCGTAGTCGGGCAGCCGAACACTGAAGCTTTCTTT.

By share, this clone counts as medium-sized (0.01 to 0.1%). The V call is TRBV9, the J call TRBJ2-5, with D unclear. The CDR3 is 13 residues long. Per the germline V gene, CDR1 is SGDLS and CDR2 is YYNGEE. V lost 6 bases, J lost 1 base, and 10 bases lay in between. CDR3 amino acids: CASTNRAQETQYF. In DNA, the CDR3 is TGTGCCAGCACCAACCGGGCCCAAGAGACCCAGTACTTC.

The V gene is TRBV19, the J gene TRBJ2-6, with D uncertain. Germline loops: CDR1 LNHDA, CDR2 SQIVND (reference sequence). The V end lost 4 bases, the J end lost 0 bases, and 7 bases lay between the germline ends. CDR3 size: 15 residues. The CDR3 protein is CASSNPPSGANVLTF. CDR3 in DNA: TGTGCCAGTAGTAATCCGCCCTCTGGGGCCAACGTCCTGACTTTC.

The genes are TRBV29-1 and TRBJ2-7, with D possibly TRBD2 on 6 matching bases. Trimming removed 7 bases from V and 0 bases from J, with 16 bases in between. CDR3 length: 14 amino acids. Germline-derived CDR1 and CDR2 are SQVTM and ANQGSEA. The CDR3 loop is CSARETAGSYEQYF. The CDR3 DNA reads as TGCAGCGCAAGGGAGACAGCGGGCTCCTACGAGCAGTACTTC.

This clone was recorded a few times. The chain is built from TRBV29-1 and TRBJ1-4; TRBD1 might be the D (6 bases). CDR3 size: 17 residues. Germline CDR1 SQVTM, CDR2 ANQGSEA. V lost 0 bases to trimming and J lost 7 bases, with 21 bases between them. The CDR3 is CSVEDEGPGGGLEKLFF. DNA for the CDR3: TGCAGCGTTGAAGATGAAGGCCCCGGTGGGGGGCTTGAAAAACTGTTTTTT.

This clone has only a few counts. V is TRBV6-8 and J is TRBJ2-5; TRBD1 agrees at 10 bases. Germline loops: CDR1 MNHGY, CDR2 SAAAGT. Germline trimming cut 7 bases from V and 5 bases from J; bases unmatched to any gene: 7. The CDR3 covers 14 residues. CDR3 sequence reads: CASKTGQGLETQYF. Written as DNA, the CDR3 is TGTGCCAGCAAAACGGGACAGGGGTTGGAGACCCAGTACTTC.

By share, this clone ranks as large. The rearrangement uses TRBV19 and TRBJ1-4; D is possibly TRBD1 (5 bases). Per germline, CDR1 LNHDA and CDR2 SQIVND (reference sequence). V lost 4 bases and J lost 0, with 12 bases in between. This CDR3 region has 16 residues. Here the CDR3 DNA reads TGTGCCAGTAGTACCACGGACACCCCAACTAATGAAAAACTGTTTTTT. This gives the protein CASSTTDTPTNEKLFF.